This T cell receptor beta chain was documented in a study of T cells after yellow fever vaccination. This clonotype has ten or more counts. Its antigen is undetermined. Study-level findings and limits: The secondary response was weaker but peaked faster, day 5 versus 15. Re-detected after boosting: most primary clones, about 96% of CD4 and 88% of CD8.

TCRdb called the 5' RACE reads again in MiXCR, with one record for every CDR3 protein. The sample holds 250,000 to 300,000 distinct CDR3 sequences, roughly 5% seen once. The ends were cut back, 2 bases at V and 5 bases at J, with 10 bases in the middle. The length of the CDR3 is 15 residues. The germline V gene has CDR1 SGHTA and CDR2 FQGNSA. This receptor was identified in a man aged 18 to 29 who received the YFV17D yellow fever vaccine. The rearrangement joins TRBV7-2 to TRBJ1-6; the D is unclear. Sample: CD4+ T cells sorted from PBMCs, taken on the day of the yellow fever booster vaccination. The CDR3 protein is CASSLMQTNNSPLHF. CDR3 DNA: TGTGCCAGCAGCTTAATGCAAACGAATAATTCACCCCTCCACTTT.